These 2 T cell receptor beta chains came from one sample sequenced in a study of cytomegalovirus exposure and HLA in healthy donors. The PCR was carried out with 60 Vbeta primers and 13 Jbeta primers. Data came from immunoSEQ multiplex PCR; TCRdb stores just in-frame clones and leaves some out. The repertoire holds around 150,000 clones, with 75% as singletons. Material: PBMCs. The receptor set was obtained from a woman aged 45-59 years in good health and CMV-seropositive.

Written as DNA, the CDR3 is TGCAGCGTTGAAGACCCCCAGTTTGCGGGCCGGGAGACCCAGTACTTC. Its protein product is CSVEDPQFAGRETQYF. The rearrangement joins TRBV29-1 to TRBJ2-5; possibly TRBD2 for D (5 bases). Germline CDR1 reads SQVTM; CDR2 reads ANQGSEA. V lost 0 bases and J 5 bases, leaving 19 bases between the germline ends. CDR3 size: 16 residues.

The chain joins TRBV29-1 to TRBJ2-3; D remains unclear. The CDR3 runs to 12 residues. V lost 3 bases and J lost 2, with 6 bases in between. Germline V gene lookup returns CDR1 SQVTM and CDR2 ANQGSEA. CDR3 bases: TGCAGCGTTGAGAAGCCCACAGATACGCAGTATTTT. Residues: CSVEKPTDTQYF.